The 31 T cell receptor beta chains reported below all come from one sample, sequenced in a study of CD8+ T cells in alopecia areata. RNA was extracted and reverse transcribed into cDNA as the sequencing template. Profiled with immunoSEQ multiplex PCR; TCRdb holds only in-frame clones, not every one. This table holds approximately 150,000 clones, around 57% found once. The sample comprised CD4+ T cells sorted from blood. The receptors were sampled from a human donor in good health.

This clone was observed a handful of times. The V call is TRBV6-1, the J call TRBJ2-6; a weak D match, TRBD2 (6 bases). The CDR3 extends over 17 amino acids. V lost 3 bases, J lost 0 bases, and 12 bases lay in between. CDR1 is MNHNS and CDR2 is SASEGT in the germline V gene. The CDR3, as DNA: TGTGCCAGCAGTGAGGCGGCGGGGCTCTCTGGGGCCAACGTCCTGACTTTC. It encodes CASSEAAGLSGANVLTF.

The chain has TRBV29-1 and TRBJ2-5; unclear D gene. This CDR3 has 14 amino acids. V dropped 6 bases and J dropped 5 bases, with 19 bases sitting between them. Looked up from germline, CDR1 is SQVTM and CDR2 is ANQGSEA. The chain's CDR3 is CSVRRQATVETQYF. The CDR3 DNA follows: TGCAGCGTCCGACGGCAGGCCACAGTGGAGACCCAGTACTTC.

The chain couples TRBV27 to TRBJ2-1; 15 nucleotides align to TRBD2. There are 15 residues in the CDR3. Germline V gene data show CDR1 as MNHEY and CDR2 as SMNVEV (reference sequence). J gave up 6 bases and V 6 bases, and 3 bases lay outside the gene matches. The CDR3 nucleotides are TGTGCCAGCAGCCAGGGACTAGCGGGGGGCAATGAGCAGTTCTTC. Protein product: CASSQGLAGGNEQFF.

The chain employs TRBV28 and TRBJ2-3; D gene uncertain. Germline V lookup: CDR1 MDHEN, CDR2 SYDVKM. This CDR3 has 14 residues. V was shortened by 5 bases and J by 2 bases, with 11 bases between the two germline ends. CDR3: CASSRGTFTDTQYF. The CDR3 DNA follows: TGTGCCAGCAGTCGCGGCACATTCACAGATACGCAGTATTTT.

The table lists this clone with a count of one. The chain combines TRBV29-1 with TRBJ1-1, with a weak D call TRBD1 (5 bases). Deletions cut 2 bases from V and 4 bases from J, with 17 bases between. Germline CDR1 SQVTM, CDR2 ANQGSEA. This CDR3 has 15 amino acids. This CDR3 is CSVESFAGMSTEAFF. In DNA, the CDR3 is TGCAGCGTTGAAAGTTTCGCAGGGATGAGCACTGAAGCTTTCTTT. The full variable domain, in which reference TRBV29-1 and TRBJ1-1 provide the parts outside the CDR3, is SAVISQKPSRDICQRGTSLTIQCQVDSQVTMMFWYRQQPGQSLTLIATANQGSEATYESGFVIDKFPISRPNLTFSTLTVSNMSPEDSSIYLCSVESFAGMSTEAFFGQGTRLTVV.

This sequence joins TRBV27 and TRBJ1-2; TRBD1 is a possible D gene (5 bases). Germline V lookup: CDR1 MNHEY, CDR2 SMNVEV (reference sequence). The CDR3 length is 16 residues. Trimming stripped 0 bases from V and 4 bases from J, with 15 bases between. Here the CDR3 DNA reads TGTGCCAGCAGTTTATCAACCGCCTCGGGGCCCTATGGCTACACCTTC. Translated, it gives CASSLSTASGPYGYTF.

The sample holds a few counts of this clone. V is TRBV5-6 and J is TRBJ1-2; D is ambiguous. V was pared by 1 base and J by 0 bases, with 7 bases between. The germline CDR1 and CDR2 sequences are SGHDT and YYEEEE. The CDR3 runs 14 residues. CDR3 DNA: TGTGCCAGCAGCTTGATGGGGACTAACTATGGCTACACCTTC. Residues: CASSLMGTNYGYTF.

The chain has TRBV29-1 and TRBJ1-2; maybe TRBD1 (6 bases). The length of the CDR3 is 15 residues. The V gene lost 0 bases and the J gene lost 7 bases, with 18 bases spanning the gap. Germline loops: CDR1 SQVTM, CDR2 ANQGSEA. CDR3: CSVEDGKSRGGGYTF. DNA of the CDR3: TGCAGCGTTGAAGATGGGAAGAGCAGGGGAGGTGGCTACACCTTC.

This chain links TRBV28 with TRBJ1-2, with a weak D call TRBD1 (6 bases). The CDR3 totals 12 residues. V lost 4 bases and J 6 bases, leaving 9 bases between the germline ends. CDR1 and CDR2 from the germline V gene are MDHEN and SYDVKM. The CDR3 here is CASSSGGDGYTF. For the CDR3, the DNA is TGTGCCAGCAGTTCTGGGGGCGATGGCTACACCTTC.

In its sample, this clone was seen a few times. The J gene is TRBJ2-7, the V gene TRBV7-9; D perhaps matches TRBD2 (6 bases). V was clipped by 5 bases and J by 0 bases, with 11 bases between them. CDR3 length: 14 amino acids. CDR1 is SEHNR and CDR2 is FQNEAQ in the germline V gene (reference sequence). The CDR3 sequence: CASSPGTLSYEQYF. The DNA of the CDR3 is TGTGCCAGCAGCCCCGGGACTCTCTCCTACGAGCAGTACTTC. Full variable domain (remainder filled in from reference TRBV7-9 and TRBJ2-7): DTGVSQNPRHKITKRGQNVTFRCDPISEHNRLYWYRQTLGQGPEFLTYFQNEAQLEKSRLLSDRFSAERPKGSFSTLEIQRTEQGDSAMYLCASSPGTLSYEQYFGPGTRLTVT.

The gene calls are TRBV2 and TRBJ2-5; 8 bases fit TRBD1. V lost 6 bases to trimming and J lost 5 bases; unmatched junction nucleotides: 8. Germline V gene data show CDR1 as SNHLY and CDR2 as FYNNEI. CDR3 size: 14 residues. The CDR3 nucleotides are TGTGCCAGCAGGGACAGGGTGTCCCTGGAGACCCAGTACTTC. This codes for CASRDRVSLETQYF.

This chain uses TRBV27 with TRBJ1-5, with 8 nucleotides matching TRBD1. Germline CDR1 and CDR2: MNHEY and SMNVEV (reference sequence). V lost 5 bases, J lost 1 base, and 4 bases stayed unmatched. The length of the CDR3 is 15 residues. This CDR3 reads CASSRQGLSNQPQHF. In nucleotides, the CDR3 is TGTGCCAGCAGTCGACAGGGGTTGAGCAATCAGCCCCAGCATTTT.

The gene calls are TRBV9 and TRBJ2-1; 7 bases fit TRBD2. Trimming cost V 0 bases and J 7 bases; bases outside gene matches: 7. This CDR3 comprises 15 residues. Germline V lookup: CDR1 SGDLS, CDR2 YYNGEE. This chain's CDR3 is CASSVASGGGNEQFF. The DNA for the CDR3 is TGTGCCAGCAGCGTAGCTAGCGGCGGAGGTAATGAGCAGTTCTTC.

This chain connects TRBV19 to TRBJ2-7; 7 bases fit TRBD2. Losses at the gene ends were 5 bases for V and 7 bases for J; bases not matched to a gene: 11. Germline V gene data show CDR1 as LNHDA and CDR2 as SQIVND (reference sequence). CDR3 size: 14 residues. The CDR3 region is CASSGGLSTSEQYF. As DNA, the CDR3 is TGTGCCAGTAGTGGGGGACTATCGACATCTGAGCAGTACTTC.

The chain combines TRBV27 with TRBJ2-1, with 12 nucleotides matching TRBD2. CDR1 MNHEY and CDR2 SMNVEV come from the germline V gene (reference sequence). With 4 bases clipped from V and 0 bases from J, the junction kept 7 bases outside the gene matches. CDR3 length: 18 residues. The CDR3 here is CASSWYGLAGSSYNEQFF. In DNA, the CDR3 is TGTGCCAGCAGTTGGTACGGACTAGCGGGAAGCTCCTACAATGAGCAGTTCTTC.

This clone was picked up a small number of times. It is likely a read error: a sequence one base away is far more abundant. This chain uses TRBV5-6 with TRBJ1-3; D is unresolved. This CDR3 is built from 14 residues. The V gene lost 5 bases and the J gene lost 0 bases, with 9 bases spanning the gap. Per the germline V gene, CDR1 is SGHDT and CDR2 is YYEEEE. For the CDR3, the DNA is TGTGCCAGCAGTCCCCAGAGCTCTGGAAACACCATATATTTT. This encodes CASSPQSSGNTIYF.

The gene calls are TRBV30 and TRBJ2-1, with 9 positions matching TRBD2. In germline, CDR1 is GTSNPN, CDR2 SVGIG (reference sequence). Losses at the gene ends were 1 base for V and 10 bases for J; bases not matched to a gene: 11. This CDR3 region has 15 residues. The CDR3 nucleotides are TGTGCCTGGAGTGAAGATAGCGGGAGAACGAGGGAGCAGTTCTTC. Amino acid sequence: CAWSEDSGRTREQFF.

DNA of the CDR3: TGTGCCAGCAGTGAACCGGGGACCCTGTCCCGGTACTTC. It is translated as CASSEPGTLSRYF. V usage is TRBV6-5 and J usage is TRBJ2-4, with D possibly being TRBD1 or TRBD2 (5 bases each). Trimming removed 5 bases at V and 15 bases at J, with 20 bases between. This CDR3 spans 13 amino acids. The germline CDR1 and CDR2 sequences are MNHEY and SVGAGI.

The chain links TRBV28 to TRBJ1-1; no reliable D call. The CDR3 extends over 14 amino acids. V gave up 7 bases and J gave up 1 base, with 13 bases separating them. Germline values: CDR1 MDHEN, CDR2 SYDVKM. CDR3 bases: TGTGCCAGCATCACGCCCTATCCGAACACTGAAGCTTTCTTT. Protein sequence: CASITPYPNTEAFF.

The V gene is TRBV30, the J gene TRBJ2-7; D could derive from TRBD1 or TRBD2 (5 bases each). The CDR3 spans 16 residues. Germline values: CDR1 GTSNPN, CDR2 SVGIG (reference sequence). Trimming cost V 5 bases and J 3 bases, with 23 bases left between them. The CDR3 sequence is CAWCRYQGRDRYEQYF. In DNA form, the CDR3 reads TGTGCCTGGTGCCGCTACCAGGGAAGGGACCGCTACGAGCAGTACTTC.

The J gene is TRBJ2-5, the V gene TRBV15; 8 nucleotides align to TRBD2. The CDR3 sequence is 15 residues long. Per germline, CDR1 LNHNV and CDR2 YYDKDF (reference sequence). V shed 1 base and J 4 bases; nucleotides not matched to a gene: 5. CDR3 in DNA: TGTGCCACCAGCAGAGCTATAGCGGGACTAGAGACCCAGTACTTC. Residues: CATSRAIAGLETQYF.

V usage is TRBV30 and J usage is TRBJ1-2, with 12 bases lining up with TRBD1. In germline, CDR1 is GTSNPN, CDR2 SVGIG (reference sequence). V gave up 3 bases and J gave up 5 bases; unmatched junction bases: 10. The CDR3 runs 16 residues. The CDR3 loop is CAWRLPGQGAEYGYTF. Written as DNA, the CDR3 is TGTGCCTGGAGATTACCGGGACAGGGGGCTGAATATGGCTACACCTTC.

The chain couples TRBV2 to TRBJ2-1, with D uncertain. CDR3 size: 15 residues. CDR1 and CDR2 (germline): SNHLY, FYNNEI. V was shortened by 2 bases and J by 7 bases, with 15 bases between the two germline ends. The CDR3 region is CASSENRYEANEQFF. CDR3 DNA sequence: TGTGCCAGCAGTGAAAACAGATACGAAGCGAATGAGCAGTTCTTC.

This chain links TRBV29-1 with TRBJ2-1, with D perhaps assigned TRBD1 or TRBD2 (5 bases each). Trimming pared 4 bases from V and 8 bases from J, leaving 18 bases between. This CDR3 spans 14 amino acids. Germline lookup yields CDR1 SQVTM and CDR2 ANQGSEA. In DNA, the CDR3 is TGCAGCGTTGGAAACCAGGGACGGGGAGATGAGCAGTTCTTC. Its translation: CSVGNQGRGDEQFF.

This clone was counted only a few times. This sequence joins TRBV30 and TRBJ2-5, with D uncertain. V was trimmed by 0 bases and J by 13 bases, leaving 21 bases between them. The CDR3 sequence is 14 residues long. Germline V gene sequence: CDR1 GTSNPN, CDR2 SVGIG (reference sequence). The CDR3 DNA reads TGTGCCTGGAGTGTGAAAACGGACCGGCTAGTGGGGTACTTC. It encodes CAWSVKTDRLVGYF.

CDR3 residues: CASSLAGGQETQYF. CDR3 bases: TGTGCCAGCAGCCTAGCGGGAGGGCAAGAGACCCAGTACTTC. The chain has TRBV5-4 and TRBJ2-5; the match to TRBD2 covers 12 bases. The germline V gene encodes CDR1 SGHNT and CDR2 YYREEE (reference sequence). The CDR3 covers 14 residues. V lost 4 bases, J lost 2 bases, and 0 bases stayed unmatched.

The chain joins TRBV9 to TRBJ1-2; tentative D call: TRBD1 (5 bases). CDR1 is SGDLS, CDR2 YYNGEE, per germline. This CDR3 has 15 amino acids. Trimming stripped 0 bases from V and 4 bases from J, with 13 bases between. For the CDR3, the DNA is TGTGCCAGCAGCGTAGAGCCGGACACAACCTATGGCTACACCTTC. Its protein is CASSVEPDTTYGYTF.

In its sample, this clone was seen a few times. In nucleotides, the CDR3 is TGTGCCACCTCGGGACTAGCGGTCTTCCGCTACAATGAGCAGTTCTTC. Its translation: CATSGLAVFRYNEQFF. This sequence joins TRBV28 and TRBJ2-1; TRBD2 matches at 11 bases. CDR1 and CDR2 from the germline V gene are MDHEN and SYDVKM. Trimming took 10 bases from V and 3 from J; bases not matched to a gene: 11. This CDR3 region has 16 residues.

The chain couples TRBV25-1 to TRBJ1-2, with no clear D. Per germline, CDR1 MGHDK and CDR2 SYGVNS. The CDR3 extends over 13 amino acids. V lost 2 bases, J lost 6 bases, and 10 bases lay in between. The CDR3 protein is CASSEGSLHGYTF. CDR3 bases: TGTGCCAGCAGTGAAGGGTCGCTCCATGGCTACACCTTC.

This rearrangement joins TRBV7-8 to TRBJ2-7; 12 nucleotides match TRBD1. The CDR3 is 17 amino acids. CDR1 and CDR2 from the germline V gene are SGHVS and FQNEAQ. Losses at the gene ends were 5 bases for V and 3 bases for J; bases not matched to a gene: 11. The CDR3 protein is CASSVNTGTGGIYEQYF. CDR3 bases: TGTGCCAGCAGCGTCAATACCGGGACAGGGGGCATCTACGAGCAGTACTTC.

The chain recombines TRBV5-4 with TRBJ2-7, with a possible D match to TRBD1 (5 bases). Trimming shortened V by 2 bases and J by 2 bases, and 11 bases separated the two germline ends. CDR3 length equals 14 residues. Germline V gene data show CDR1 as SGHNT and CDR2 as YYREEE (reference sequence). The CDR3 protein is CASSFRGVTYEQYF. CDR3 in DNA: TGTGCCAGCAGCTTTAGGGGCGTCACCTACGAGCAGTACTTC.